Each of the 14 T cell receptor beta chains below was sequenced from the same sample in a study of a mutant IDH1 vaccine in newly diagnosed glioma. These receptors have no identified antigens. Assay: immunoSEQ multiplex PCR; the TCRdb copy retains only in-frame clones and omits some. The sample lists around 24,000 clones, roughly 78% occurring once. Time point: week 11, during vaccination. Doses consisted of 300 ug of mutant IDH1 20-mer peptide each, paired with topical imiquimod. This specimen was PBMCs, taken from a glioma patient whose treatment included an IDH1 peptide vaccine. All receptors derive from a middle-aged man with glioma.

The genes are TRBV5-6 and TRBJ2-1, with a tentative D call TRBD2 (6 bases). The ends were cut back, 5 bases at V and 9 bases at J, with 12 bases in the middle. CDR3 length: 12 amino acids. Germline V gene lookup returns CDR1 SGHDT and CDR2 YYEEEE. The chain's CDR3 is CASSFKEGEQFF. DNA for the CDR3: TGTGCCAGCAGTTTCAAGGAGGGTGAGCAGTTCTTC.

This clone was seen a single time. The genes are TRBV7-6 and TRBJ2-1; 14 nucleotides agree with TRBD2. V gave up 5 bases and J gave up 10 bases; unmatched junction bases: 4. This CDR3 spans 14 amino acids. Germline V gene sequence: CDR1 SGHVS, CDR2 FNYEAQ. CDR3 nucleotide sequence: TGTGCCAGCAGCGGGACTAGCGGGAGCGGAGAGCAGTTCTTC. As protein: CASSGTSGSGEQFF.

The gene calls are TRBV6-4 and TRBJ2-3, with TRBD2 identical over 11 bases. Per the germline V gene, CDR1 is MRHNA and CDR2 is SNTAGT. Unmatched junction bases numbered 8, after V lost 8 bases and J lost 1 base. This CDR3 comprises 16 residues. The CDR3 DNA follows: TGTGCCAGCTCTAGGACTAGCGGGTCCCGCACAGATACGCAGTATTTT. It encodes CASSRTSGSRTDTQYF.

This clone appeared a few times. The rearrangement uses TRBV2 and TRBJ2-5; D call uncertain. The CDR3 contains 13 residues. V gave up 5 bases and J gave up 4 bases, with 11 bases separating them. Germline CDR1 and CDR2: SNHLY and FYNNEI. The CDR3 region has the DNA TGTGCCAGCAGTTTCATACAAGGAGAGACCCAGTACTTC. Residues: CASSFIQGETQYF.

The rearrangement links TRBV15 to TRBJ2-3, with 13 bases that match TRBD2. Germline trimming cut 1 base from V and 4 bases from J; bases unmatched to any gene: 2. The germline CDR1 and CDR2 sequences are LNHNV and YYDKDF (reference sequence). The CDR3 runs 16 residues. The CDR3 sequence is CATSRGLAGGADTQYF. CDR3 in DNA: TGTGCCACCAGCAGAGGACTAGCGGGAGGCGCAGATACGCAGTATTTT.

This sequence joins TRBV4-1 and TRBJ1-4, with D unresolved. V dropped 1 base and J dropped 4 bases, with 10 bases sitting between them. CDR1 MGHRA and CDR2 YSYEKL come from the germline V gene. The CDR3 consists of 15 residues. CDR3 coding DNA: TGCGCCAGCAGCCAAGTCAGGAATCGTAATGAAAAACTGTTTTTT. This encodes CASSQVRNRNEKLFF.

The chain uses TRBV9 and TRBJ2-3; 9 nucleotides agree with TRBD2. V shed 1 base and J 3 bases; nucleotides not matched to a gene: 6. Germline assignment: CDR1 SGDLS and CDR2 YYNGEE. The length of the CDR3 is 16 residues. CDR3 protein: CASSVTAGGPTDTQYF. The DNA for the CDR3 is TGTGCCAGCAGCGTAACGGCGGGAGGGCCGACAGATACGCAGTATTTT.

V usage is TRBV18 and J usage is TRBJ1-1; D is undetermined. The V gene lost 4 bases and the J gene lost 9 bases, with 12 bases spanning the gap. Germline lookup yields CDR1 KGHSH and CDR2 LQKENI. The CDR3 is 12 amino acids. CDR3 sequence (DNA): TGTGCCAGCTCACTTGTACAGTTCCAAGCTTTCTTT. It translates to CASSLVQFQAFF.

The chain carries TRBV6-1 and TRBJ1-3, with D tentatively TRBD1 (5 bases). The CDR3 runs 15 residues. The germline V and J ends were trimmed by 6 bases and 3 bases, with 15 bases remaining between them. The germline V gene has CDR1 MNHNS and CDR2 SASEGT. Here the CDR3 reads CASSWNQGYGNTIYF. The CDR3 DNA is TGTGCCAGCAGCTGGAACCAGGGTTATGGAAACACCATATATTTT.

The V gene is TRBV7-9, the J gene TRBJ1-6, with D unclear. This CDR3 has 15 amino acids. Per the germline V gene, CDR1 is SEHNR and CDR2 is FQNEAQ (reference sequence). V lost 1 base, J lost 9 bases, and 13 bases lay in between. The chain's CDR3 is CASSLVRSDRSPLHF. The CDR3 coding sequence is TGTGCCAGCAGCTTAGTGCGGTCGGATCGTTCACCCCTCCACTTT.

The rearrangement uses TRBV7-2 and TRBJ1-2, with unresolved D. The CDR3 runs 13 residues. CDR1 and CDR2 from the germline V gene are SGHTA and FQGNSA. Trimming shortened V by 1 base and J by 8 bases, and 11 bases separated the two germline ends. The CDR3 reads CASSLEGRRGYTF. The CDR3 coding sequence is TGTGCCAGCAGCTTAGAGGGCCGAAGGGGCTACACCTTC.

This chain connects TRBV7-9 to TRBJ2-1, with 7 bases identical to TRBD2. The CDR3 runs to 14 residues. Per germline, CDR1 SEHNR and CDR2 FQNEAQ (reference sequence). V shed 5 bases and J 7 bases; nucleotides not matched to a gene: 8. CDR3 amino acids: CASSPRAGWNEQFF. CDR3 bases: TGTGCCAGCAGCCCTCGAGCGGGATGGAATGAGCAGTTCTTC.

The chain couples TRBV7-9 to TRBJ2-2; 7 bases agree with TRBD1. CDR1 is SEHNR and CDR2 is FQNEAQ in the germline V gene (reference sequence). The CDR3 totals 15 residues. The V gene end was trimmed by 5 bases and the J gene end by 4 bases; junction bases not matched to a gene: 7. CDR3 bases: TGTGCCAGCAGCCGACGGACAGGATTCACCGGGGAGCTGTTTTTT. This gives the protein CASSRRTGFTGELFF.

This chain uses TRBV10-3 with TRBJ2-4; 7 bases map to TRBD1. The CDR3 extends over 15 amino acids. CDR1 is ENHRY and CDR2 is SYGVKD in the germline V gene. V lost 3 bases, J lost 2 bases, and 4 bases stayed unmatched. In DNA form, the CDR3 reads TGTGCCATCAGTGATTACAGGGGATCCAAAAACATTCAGTACTTC. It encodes CAISDYRGSKNIQYF.